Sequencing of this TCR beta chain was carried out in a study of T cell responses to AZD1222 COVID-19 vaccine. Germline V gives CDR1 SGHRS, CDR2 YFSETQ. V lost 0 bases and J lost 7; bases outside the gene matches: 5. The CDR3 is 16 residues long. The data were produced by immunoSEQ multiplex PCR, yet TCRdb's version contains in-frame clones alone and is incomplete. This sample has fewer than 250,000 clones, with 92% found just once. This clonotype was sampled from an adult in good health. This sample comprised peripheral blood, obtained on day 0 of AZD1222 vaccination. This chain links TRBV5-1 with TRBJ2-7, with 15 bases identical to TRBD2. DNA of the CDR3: TGCGCCAGCAGCTTGGACGGGACTAGCGGGGGGCGAGAGCAGTACTTC. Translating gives CASSLDGTSGGREQYF.